The 27 T cell receptor beta chains below all came from one sample that was sequenced in a study of cytomegalovirus exposure and HLA in healthy donors. Vbeta (60) and Jbeta (13) primers were used in the PCR. Clones were read by immunoSEQ multiplex PCR, and TCRdb kept only the in-frame ones, dropping some. The data contain 75,000 to 90,000 clones, 10% of them singletons. Sequencing was performed on PBMCs. The receptors here all came from a man aged 60-69 years in good health and CMV-seropositive.

In its sample, this clone was seen a few times. Other DNA sequences in this sample translate to the same CDR3. The V gene is TRBV30, the J gene TRBJ2-5; D may be TRBD1 (5 bases). Per the germline V gene, CDR1 is GTSNPN and CDR2 is SVGIG (reference sequence). Trimming shortened V by 1 base and J by 4 bases, and 7 bases separated the two germline ends. The CDR3 covers 12 residues. CDR3 DNA: TGTGCCTGGAGTGGCCAGGGAGAGACCCAGTACTTC. Encoded protein: CAWSGQGETQYF.

The chain has TRBV5-1 and TRBJ1-4; 7 nucleotides line up with TRBD1. CDR1 SGHRS and CDR2 YFSETQ come from the germline V gene. Trimming cost V 4 bases and J 6 bases; bases outside gene matches: 3. This CDR3 comprises 13 residues. The CDR3 DNA is TGCGCCAGCAGCCCCGGACAGGATGAAAAACTGTTTTTT. Its translation: CASSPGQDEKLFF.

For this clone: At one end, the junction sequence differs from germline, possibly due to a read error. The chain combines TRBV10-3 with TRBJ1-1; 8 bases agree with TRBD1. Germline CDR1 reads ENHRY; CDR2 reads SYGVKD. CDR3 length: 13 residues. The CDR3 region has the DNA TGTGCCACCAGTTGGGCGACAGGGGCTGAAGCTTTCTTT. It yields the protein CATSWATGAEAFF.

This clone was seen more than once but under ten times. The chain combines TRBV29-1 with TRBJ2-1, with TRBD1 as a possible D gene (6 bases). V lost 6 bases and J 3 bases, leaving 15 bases between the germline ends. Germline lookup yields CDR1 SQVTM and CDR2 ANQGSEA. This CDR3 spans 14 amino acids. The CDR3 reads CSVRSWTDYNEQFF. The CDR3 DNA follows: TGCAGCGTCCGCTCCTGGACAGACTACAATGAGCAGTTCTTC.

This clone turned up a few times. The genes are TRBV19 and TRBJ2-7; 9 nucleotides align to TRBD1. In germline, CDR1 is LNHDA, CDR2 SQIVND (reference sequence). V dropped 1 base and J dropped 4; count of bases not matched to a gene: 5. This CDR3 is built from 15 residues. CDR3 DNA: TGTGCCAGTAGTATAGGGCTCGGACAGGGGTACGAGCAGTACTTC. Translation: CASSIGLGQGYEQYF.

In its sample, this clone was seen a few times. The chain joins TRBV5-5 to TRBJ2-5; D remains unclear. V was trimmed by 3 bases and J by 5 bases, leaving 11 bases between them. The CDR3 has 13 residues. Germline CDR1 is SGHKS and CDR2 is YYEKEE (reference sequence). In DNA form, the CDR3 reads TGTGCCAGCAGCTCTCAGCCAGCGGAGACCCAGTACTTC. As protein: CASSSQPAETQYF.

This chain links TRBV19 with TRBJ2-4; 8 bases agree with TRBD2. Germline CDR1 reads LNHDA; CDR2 reads SQIVND (reference sequence). The CDR3 runs to 15 residues. The junction had 9 bases not matched to a gene; V was cut back by 8 bases and J by 3 bases. The CDR3 here is CASAPPGGGKNIQYF. The CDR3 nucleotides are TGTGCCAGTGCCCCCCCGGGGGGGGGCAAAAACATTCAGTACTTC.

This clone has a handful of counts. The V call is TRBV6-6, the J call TRBJ2-3; D not resolved. The germline gives CDR1 MNHNY, CDR2 SVGAGI (reference sequence). V was shortened by 4 bases and J by 1 base, with 6 bases between the two germline ends. CDR3 size: 13 residues. This chain's CDR3 is CASSLTGTDTQYF. CDR3 DNA: TGTGCCAGCAGTTTAACAGGCACAGATACGCAGTATTTT.

The chain is built from TRBV29-1 and TRBJ2-1, with a weak D call TRBD1 (6 bases). The CDR3 extends over 13 amino acids. Germline values: CDR1 SQVTM, CDR2 ANQGSEA. Trimming left V 8 bases short and J 2 bases short, with 13 bases between. This CDR3 reads CSFRDTTYNEQFF. The CDR3 nucleotides read TGCAGCTTCCGGGACACAACCTACAATGAGCAGTTCTTC.

This clone was found a few times. The CDR3 spells CASSLAGGLETQYF. The CDR3 DNA sequence: TGTGCCAGCAGCCTAGCGGGGGGCTTAGAGACCCAGTACTTC. V gene TRBV7-3 combines with J gene TRBJ2-5; 11 bases align to TRBD2. Germline assignment: CDR1 SGHTA and CDR2 FQGTGA. Germline trimming cut 5 bases from V and 4 bases from J; bases unmatched to any gene: 3. This CDR3 is built from 14 residues.

The V gene is TRBV9, the J gene TRBJ2-3; D might be TRBD2 (5 bases). This CDR3 is 15 amino acids long. CDR1 and CDR2 from the germline V gene are SGDLS and YYNGEE. V lost 0 bases and J lost 4, with 12 bases in between. Here the CDR3 DNA reads TGTGCCAGCAGCGTAGGAGGGCTTACGGCAGATACGCAGTATTTT. Translating it yields CASSVGGLTADTQYF.

The V and J genes are TRBV29-1 and TRBJ2-1; 8 bases fit TRBD2. J was trimmed by 4 bases and V by 2 bases; bases with no gene match: 4. The CDR3 length is 14 residues. Germline assignment: CDR1 SQVTM and CDR2 ANQGSEA. The CDR3 nucleotides are TGCAGCGTTGAACGGGCTAGCGGGTACAATGAGCAGTTCTTC. This gives the protein CSVERASGYNEQFF.

This clone was found a few times. This chain connects TRBV6-6 to TRBJ2-1, with 8 bases fitting TRBD2. The J segment lost 8 bases and the V segment lost 0 bases, leaving 6 bases of the junction unmatched. CDR3 length: 15 amino acids. Germline loops: CDR1 MNHNY, CDR2 SVGAGI (reference sequence). Written as DNA, the CDR3 is TGTGCCAGCAGTTACTCGACGGGGGGGCCCGATGAGCAGTTCTTC. It codes for CASSYSTGGPDEQFF.

V is TRBV5-1 and J is TRBJ1-1; 7 bases match TRBD1. Germline V CDR1 and CDR2: SGHRS, YFSETQ. This CDR3 has 16 residues. V lost 0 bases and J lost 0; bases outside the gene matches: 5. The CDR3 protein is CASSLDRGPLNTEAFF. CDR3 in DNA: TGCGCCAGCAGCTTGGATAGGGGGCCGCTGAACACTGAAGCTTTCTTT.

The chain recombines TRBV19 with TRBJ1-5; D perhaps matches TRBD1 (5 bases). The CDR3 is 13 residues long. From germline, CDR1 is LNHDA and CDR2 SQIVND (reference sequence). Trimming pared 3 bases from V and 6 bases from J, leaving 9 bases between. The CDR3 DNA reads TGTGCCAGTAGTATGGAGGGGATTCAGCCCCAGCATTTT. This gives the protein CASSMEGIQPQHF.

This clone was detected a few times. The CDR3 reads CASSASPSNEQFF. The CDR3 nucleotides read TGTGCCAGCAGCGCTTCCCCTAGCAATGAGCAGTTCTTC. J is TRBJ2-1 and V is TRBV9; no reliable D call. The CDR3 extends over 13 amino acids. Germline V lookup: CDR1 SGDLS, CDR2 YYNGEE. Trimming left V 3 bases short and J 6 bases short, with 10 bases between. Looking up the rest from reference TRBV9 and TRBJ2-1 gives the full variable domain: DSGVTQTPKHLITATGQRVTLRCSPRSGDLSVYWYQQSLDQGLQFLIQYYNGEERAKGNILERFSAQQFPDLHSELNLSSLELGDSALYFCASSASPSNEQFFGPGTRLTVL.

This chain connects TRBV9 to TRBJ1-4; 10 bases fit TRBD1. This CDR3 spans 14 amino acids. From germline, CDR1 is SGDLS and CDR2 YYNGEE. The trim removed 4 bases at V and 8 bases at J, leaving 5 bases unmatched. The CDR3 protein is CASSPGQGIEKLFF. The DNA of the CDR3 is TGTGCCAGCAGCCCGGGACAGGGGATAGAAAAACTGTTTTTT.

V and J are TRBV5-4 and TRBJ2-2, with 9 bases that match TRBD2. Trimming at V came to 4 bases and at J to 2 bases, leaving 9 bases not matched to a gene. The germline V gene has CDR1 SGHNT and CDR2 YYREEE (reference sequence). The CDR3 is 17 residues long. DNA for the CDR3: TGTGCCAGCAGCGGGATCAGCGGGGGGAGAAACACCGGGGAGCTGTTTTTT. Encoded protein: CASSGISGGRNTGELFF.

The table lists this clone with a few counts. The CDR3 region is CAWTFRGDSGRAEIVKNIQYF. CDR3 sequence (DNA): TGTGCCTGGACCTTTCGCGGAGATAGCGGGAGGGCCGAGATTGTCAAAAACATTCAGTACTTC. V and J are TRBV30 and TRBJ2-4; 11 positions match TRBD2. Germline V gives CDR1 GTSNPN, CDR2 SVGIG (reference sequence). With 4 bases clipped from V and 3 bases from J, the junction kept 23 bases outside the gene matches. This CDR3 contains 21 residues. Based on the CDR3 plus reference TRBV30 and TRBJ2-4, the full variable domain is SQTIHQWPATLVQPVGSPLSLECTVEGTSNPNLYWYRQAAGRGLQLLFYSVGIGQISSEVPQNLSASRPQDRQFILSSKKLLLSDSGFYLCAWTFRGDSGRAEIVKNIQYFGAGTRLSVL.

This chain uses TRBV7-8 with TRBJ2-5; 14 positions agree with TRBD2. J was trimmed by 2 bases and V by 6 bases; bases with no gene match: 8. The CDR3 spans 17 residues. Germline V lookup: CDR1 SGHVS, CDR2 FQNEAQ. The CDR3 sequence: CASSSGLAGETQETQYF. CDR3 nucleotide sequence: TGTGCCAGCAGTTCGGGACTAGCGGGAGAGACGCAAGAGACCCAGTACTTC.

The chain couples TRBV28 to TRBJ1-4; 7 bases are a match to TRBD1. CDR3 length equals 11 residues. The ends lost 5 bases at V and 14 bases at J; junction bases unmatched: 5. Germline V gene data show CDR1 as MDHEN and CDR2 as SYDVKM. This CDR3 is CASSRQGGLFF. The CDR3 DNA reads TGTGCCAGCAGTAGACAGGGCGGGCTGTTTTTT. The full variable domain, in which reference TRBV28 and TRBJ1-4 provide the parts outside the CDR3, is DVKVTQSSRYLVKRTGEKVFLECVQDMDHENMFWYRQDPGLGLRLIYFSYDVKMKEKGDIPEGYSVSREKKERFSLILESASTNQTSMYLCASSRQGGLFFGSGTQLSVL.

The V call is TRBV6-1, the J call TRBJ2-7; D gene uncertain. The CDR3 totals 14 residues. V lost 6 bases and J lost 3, with 15 bases in between. The germline V gene encodes CDR1 MNHNS and CDR2 SASEGT. CDR3 loop: CASSHISPVYEQYF. CDR3 DNA: TGTGCCAGCAGCCACATTAGCCCGGTCTACGAGCAGTACTTC.

Only a few counts were recorded for this clone. This chain links TRBV4-1 with TRBJ1-2, with a possible D match to TRBD1 (5 bases). Germline assignment: CDR1 MGHRA and CDR2 YSYEKL. V was trimmed by 4 bases and J by 4 bases, leaving 16 bases between them. This CDR3 is 15 amino acids long. The CDR3 region is CASSPTPTDSYGYTF. The CDR3 nucleotides are TGCGCCAGCAGCCCAACTCCGACAGACAGCTATGGCTACACCTTC.

The V and J genes are TRBV30 and TRBJ1-6; the D gene is possibly TRBD1 (5 bases). Trimming removed 5 bases from V and 8 bases from J, with 13 bases in between. CDR3 size: 13 residues. Germline assignment: CDR1 GTSNPN and CDR2 SVGIG (reference sequence). The CDR3 sequence is CAWLSGTHSPLHF. The CDR3 DNA is TGTGCCTGGTTAAGCGGGACCCATTCACCCCTCCACTTT.

This clone appeared a few times. The gene calls are TRBV28 and TRBJ1-4; 7 bases fit TRBD1. Germline-derived CDR1 and CDR2 are MDHEN and SYDVKM. This CDR3 is built from 13 residues. V was clipped by 6 bases and J by 10 bases; unmatched bases: 8. CDR3 amino acids: CASSQGVPAKLFF. Here the CDR3 DNA reads TGTGCCAGCAGCCAGGGGGTCCCCGCAAAACTGTTTTTT. Full variable domain (remainder filled in from reference TRBV28 and TRBJ1-4): DVKVTQSSRYLVKRTGEKVFLECVQDMDHENMFWYRQDPGLGLRLIYFSYDVKMKEKGDIPEGYSVSREKKERFSLILESASTNQTSMYLCASSQGVPAKLFFGSGTQLSVL.

This clone was found a few times. The V call is TRBV6-1, the J call TRBJ2-7, with a tentative D call TRBD2 (5 bases). The germline V gene has CDR1 MNHNS and CDR2 SASEGT. V was shortened by 7 bases and J by 4 bases, with 20 bases between the two germline ends. CDR3 size: 15 residues. The DNA for the CDR3 is TGTGCCAGCACGGTGGAGGCAGGCGTTTTATACGAGCAGTACTTC. Translation gives CASTVEAGVLYEQYF.

This clone was recorded a few times. The genes are TRBV6-1 and TRBJ1-1; 7 bases are a match to TRBD1. The CDR3 covers 14 residues. Germline lookup yields CDR1 MNHNS and CDR2 SASEGT. Losses at the gene ends were 6 bases for V and 2 bases for J; bases not matched to a gene: 6. The CDR3 region has the DNA TGTGCCAGCAGGGCCGGGACAGCTAACACTGAAGCTTTCTTT. Translation gives CASRAGTANTEAFF.